The source of this T cell receptor beta chain is a study of blood T cell repertoires in COVID-19. Assay: immunoSEQ multiplex PCR; the TCRdb copy retains only in-frame clones and omits some. Of 400,000 to 550,000 clones in the sample, roughly 87% are singletons; the top ten hold just under 2%. The V end lost 6 bases, the J end lost 7 bases, and 24 bases lay between the germline ends. CDR1 MDHEN and CDR2 SYDVKM come from the germline V gene. The CDR3 extends over 17 amino acids. The chain links TRBV28 to TRBJ2-2, with a weak D call TRBD1 (6 bases). Sample: PBMCs or T cells enriched from blood (not recorded which). The receptor was derived from a woman under 30 with acute COVID-19. CDR3 nucleotide sequence: TGTGCCAGCAGGATCGACAGGTTTGAGGAGGTTGGCGGGGAGCTGTTTTTT. It yields the protein CASRIDRFEEVGGELFF.